The 21 T cell receptor beta chains below all came from one sample that was sequenced in a study of blood T cell repertoires in COVID-19. The assay was immunoSEQ multiplex PCR, and TCRdb's table has in-frame clones only and misses some. The sample contains hundreds of thousands of clones, around 91% of which appear only once. Sequenced sample: peripheral blood. The receptor source for this set is a woman aged 18-29 years who had recovered from COVID-19.

The genes are TRBV5-5 and TRBJ2-1; the match to TRBD2 covers 7 bases. The CDR3 extends over 14 amino acids. Germline V gene lookup returns CDR1 SGHKS and CDR2 YYEKEE (reference sequence). Losses at the gene ends were 2 bases for V and 7 bases for J; bases not matched to a gene: 6. The CDR3 here is CASSLRTRENEQFF. The DNA of the CDR3 is TGTGCCAGCAGCTTAAGGACTAGGGAAAATGAGCAGTTCTTC. Based on the CDR3 plus reference TRBV5-5 and TRBJ2-1, the full variable domain is DAGVTQSPTHLIKTRGQQVTLRCSPISGHKSVSWYQQVLGQGPQFIFQYYEKEERGRGNFPDRFSARQFPNYSSELNVNALLLGDSALYLCASSLRTRENEQFFGPGTRLTVL.

This clone has a single count. V is TRBV27 and J is TRBJ1-2; D is unresolved. The CDR3 is made up of 14 amino acids. Germline lookup yields CDR1 MNHEY and CDR2 SMNVEV (reference sequence). The germline V and J ends were trimmed by 5 bases and 9 bases, with 19 bases remaining between them. As DNA, the CDR3 is TGTGCCAGCAGTCGGAGGCCGCCTAATTTAAGCTACACCTTC. Translated: CASSRRPPNLSYTF.

As concerns this clone: The sample holds other DNA sequences that translate to the same CDR3. V and J are TRBV7-2 and TRBJ1-2; 7 positions agree with TRBD1. From germline, CDR1 is SGHTA and CDR2 FQGNSA. Losses at the gene ends were 4 bases for V and 2 bases for J; bases not matched to a gene: 1. This CDR3 is 13 amino acids long. The DNA of the CDR3 is TGTGCCAGCAGCTCGGGACAGAACTATGGCTACACCTTC. Residues: CASSSGQNYGYTF.

The rearrangement uses TRBV2 and TRBJ2-7; tentative D call: TRBD1 (5 bases). CDR3 length equals 13 residues. CDR1 is SNHLY, CDR2 FYNNEI, per germline. V dropped 6 bases and J dropped 3 bases, with 12 bases sitting between them. This CDR3 is CASRLGLNYEQYV. DNA of the CDR3: TGTGCCAGCAGACTGGGGCTAAACTACGAGCAGTACGTC.

The V call is TRBV6-2 or TRBV6-3, the J call TRBJ2-1; tentative D call: TRBD1 (5 bases). The V and J ends lost 5 bases and 5 bases respectively, with 10 bases between them. CDR3 size: 13 residues. The germline CDR1 and CDR2 sequences are MNHEY and SVGEGT. The CDR3 is CASSQGAHNEQFF. The CDR3 DNA is TGTGCCAGCAGTCAGGGCGCTCACAATGAGCAGTTCTTC.

The rearrangement links TRBV7-2 to TRBJ1-4, with 7 bases aligning to TRBD1. The V gene's germline CDR1 is SGHTA and CDR2 FQGNSA. Germline trimming cut 5 bases from V and 8 bases from J; bases unmatched to any gene: 23. This CDR3 comprises 19 residues. The CDR3 region has the DNA TGTGCCAGCAGCACCGGCTCGTATACAGGGGAAGTAATGATGGAAAAACTGTTTTTT. Its translation: CASSTGSYTGEVMMEKLFF.

The gene calls are TRBV19 and TRBJ2-6; TRBD1 matches at 7 bases. V shed 7 bases, J shed 0 bases, and the junction held 6 bases outside the gene matches. CDR1 is LNHDA, CDR2 SQIVND, per germline (reference sequence). CDR3 length: 16 amino acids. The CDR3 is CASTRGQTSGANVLTF. In DNA, the CDR3 is TGTGCCAGTACAAGGGGACAGACCTCTGGGGCCAACGTCCTGACTTTC.

The V and J genes are TRBV2 and TRBJ2-1, with TRBD2 matching over 11 bases. CDR1 SNHLY and CDR2 FYNNEI come from the germline V gene. The length of the CDR3 is 17 residues. Unmatched junction bases numbered 18, after V lost 10 bases and J lost 7 bases. CDR3 region: CAILTAVLAGARNEQFF. CDR3 coding DNA: TGTGCCATACTAACGGCCGTACTAGCGGGAGCTCGGAATGAGCAGTTCTTC.

The CDR3 DNA reads TGCGCCAGCAGCCAGACCCTCAGGACAGGGCCGAACACCGGGGAGCTGTTTTTT. This encodes CASSQTLRTGPNTGELFF. This chain joins TRBV4-1 and TRBJ2-2; 8 nucleotides align to TRBD1. Germline V gene data show CDR1 as MGHRA and CDR2 as YSYEKL. V gave up 3 bases and J gave up 0 bases; unmatched junction bases: 9. This CDR3 is 18 amino acids long.

J is TRBJ2-2 and V is TRBV18, with D tentatively TRBD1 (6 bases). The germline CDR1 and CDR2 sequences are KGHSH and LQKENI. The CDR3 length is 14 residues. Trimming pared 3 bases from V and 6 bases from J, leaving 11 bases between. The CDR3, as DNA: TGTGCCAGCTCACCCAACAGGGTGTCCGGGGAGCTGTTTTTT. Residues: CASSPNRVSGELFF.

This chain joins TRBV9 and TRBJ2-2; 10 nucleotides agree with TRBD2. Germline CDR1 reads SGDLS; CDR2 reads YYNGEE. The CDR3 totals 16 residues. With 4 bases clipped from V and 1 base from J, the junction kept 4 bases outside the gene matches. The CDR3 DNA reads as TGTGCCAGCAGCCCTCGGACTAGCGGGAACACCGGGGAGCTGTTTTTT. This codes for CASSPRTSGNTGELFF.

The chain uses TRBV5-1 and TRBJ1-5, with D tentatively TRBD1 (6 bases). The germline V gene has CDR1 SGHRS and CDR2 YFSETQ. The length of the CDR3 is 14 residues. Trimming removed 2 bases from V and 4 bases from J, with 10 bases in between. The CDR3 reads CASSLTTGNQPQHF. DNA of the CDR3: TGCGCCAGCAGCTTAACCACAGGGAATCAGCCCCAGCATTTT.

The chain is built from TRBV11-3 and TRBJ1-4, with 8 bases identical to TRBD1. The CDR3 covers 16 residues. J was trimmed by 8 bases and V by 4 bases; bases with no gene match: 12. The V gene's germline CDR1 is SGHNT and CDR2 YENEEA. CDR3 in DNA: TGTGCCAGCAGCTCCCCCCGGACAGGGCACGGGGAAAAACTGTTTTTT. Protein sequence: CASSSPRTGHGEKLFF.

J is TRBJ1-1 and V is TRBV7-7; D is ambiguous. Trimming left V 5 bases short and J 1 base short, with 8 bases between. Germline V gene sequence: CDR1 SSHAT, CDR2 FNYEAQ (reference sequence). CDR3 size: 13 residues. The CDR3: CASSPVRNTEAFF. Written as DNA, the CDR3 is TGTGCCAGCAGCCCAGTCAGGAACACTGAAGCTTTCTTT. The whole variable domain, filled in from reference TRBV7-7 and TRBJ1-1, reads GAGVSQSPRYKVTKRGQDVTLRCDPISSHATLYWYQQALGQGPEFLTYFNYEAQPDKSGLPSDRFSAERPEGSISTLTIQRTEQRDSAMYRCASSPVRNTEAFFGQGTRLTVV.

The CDR3 here is CASSPSTRNQPQHF. CDR3 in DNA: TGTGCCAGCTCACCATCAACCAGGAATCAGCCCCAGCATTTT. The genes are TRBV18 and TRBJ1-5; D remains unclear. Looked up from germline, CDR1 is KGHSH and CDR2 is LQKENI. V was clipped by 2 bases and J by 4 bases, with 9 bases between them. The CDR3 runs to 14 residues.

J is TRBJ1-2 and V is TRBV30, with TRBD1 as a possible D gene (5 bases). Trimming removed 0 bases at V and 7 bases at J, with 15 bases between. CDR1 is GTSNPN and CDR2 is SVGIG in the germline V gene (reference sequence). The CDR3 contains 14 residues. In DNA, the CDR3 is TGTGCCTGGAGTGTACGGCAGGGATTCGCTGGCTACACCTTC. It encodes CAWSVRQGFAGYTF.

A word on this clone: The same CDR3 arises from other DNA sequences in this sample as well. The chain uses TRBV18 and TRBJ2-5; weak D call: TRBD2 (6 bases). The CDR3 is 14 residues long. V was clipped by 6 bases and J by 5 bases, with 16 bases between them. Germline V gene lookup returns CDR1 KGHSH and CDR2 LQKENI. The CDR3 DNA reads as TGTGCCAGCTCCCCCGGAGGGGTACGGGAGACCCAGTACTTC. Protein: CASSPGGVRETQYF.

V gene TRBV30 combines with J gene TRBJ2-3, with TRBD1 matching over 10 bases. CDR3 length: 18 amino acids. Germline CDR1 GTSNPN, CDR2 SVGIG (reference sequence). V lost 7 bases, J lost 1 base, and 17 bases stayed unmatched. For the CDR3, the DNA is TGTGCCTCCGACAAAACCGGGACAGGGGTTCGTGGCACAGATACGCAGTATTTT. It encodes CASDKTGTGVRGTDTQYF.

The genes are TRBV13 and TRBJ2-4; 8 nucleotides match TRBD2. There are 16 residues in the CDR3. The germline gives CDR1 PRHDT, CDR2 FYEKMQ (reference sequence). V was clipped by 5 bases and J by 5 bases; unmatched bases: 11. The CDR3 protein is CASSAERERLQNIQYF. CDR3 nucleotide sequence: TGTGCCAGCAGCGCCGAGCGGGAGAGATTACAAAACATTCAGTACTTC.

The rearrangement uses TRBV29-1 and TRBJ2-5; tentatively, D is TRBD2 (5 bases). Germline CDR1 reads SQVTM; CDR2 reads ANQGSEA. The V end was cut by 2 bases, the J end by 6 bases, with 10 bases between. CDR3 length: 12 amino acids. The CDR3 loop is CSVELARKTQYF. CDR3 DNA: TGCAGCGTTGAATTAGCGAGAAAGACCCAGTACTTC.

This clone appeared once. The V call is TRBV4-1, the J call TRBJ2-2; 8 bases map to TRBD1. CDR3 length: 15 residues. Germline loops: CDR1 MGHRA, CDR2 YSYEKL. V was pared by 4 bases and J by 4 bases, with 5 bases of the junction left unmatched. CDR3 DNA sequence: TGCGCCAGCAGCCTAATAACAGGGGGCACCGGGGAGCTGTTTTTT. Translating it yields CASSLITGGTGELFF.